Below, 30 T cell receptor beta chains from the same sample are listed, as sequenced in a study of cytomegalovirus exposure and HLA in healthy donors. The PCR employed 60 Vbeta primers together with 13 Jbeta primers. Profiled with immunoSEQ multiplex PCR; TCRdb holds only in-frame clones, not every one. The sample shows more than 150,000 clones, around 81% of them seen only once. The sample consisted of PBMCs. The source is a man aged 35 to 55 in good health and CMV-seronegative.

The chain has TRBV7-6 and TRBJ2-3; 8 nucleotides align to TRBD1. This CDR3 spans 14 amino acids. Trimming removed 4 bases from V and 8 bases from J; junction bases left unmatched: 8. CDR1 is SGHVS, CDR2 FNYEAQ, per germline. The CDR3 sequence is CASSWADRDGTQYF. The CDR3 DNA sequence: TGTGCCAGCAGCTGGGCGGACAGGGACGGTACGCAGTATTTT.

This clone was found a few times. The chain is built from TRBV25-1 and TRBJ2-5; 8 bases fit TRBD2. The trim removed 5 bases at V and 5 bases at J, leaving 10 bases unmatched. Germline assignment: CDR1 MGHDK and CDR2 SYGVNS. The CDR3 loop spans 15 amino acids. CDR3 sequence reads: CASSFQAGAGETQYF. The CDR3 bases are TGTGCCAGCAGTTTTCAAGCGGGAGCGGGTGAGACCCAGTACTTC.

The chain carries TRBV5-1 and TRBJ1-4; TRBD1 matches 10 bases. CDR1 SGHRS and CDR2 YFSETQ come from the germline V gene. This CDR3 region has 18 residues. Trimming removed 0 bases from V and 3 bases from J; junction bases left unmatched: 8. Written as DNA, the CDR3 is TGCGCCAGCAGCTTGGTCCCCGGGACAGGGGCCGCTAATGAAAAACTGTTTTTT. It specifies CASSLVPGTGAANEKLFF.

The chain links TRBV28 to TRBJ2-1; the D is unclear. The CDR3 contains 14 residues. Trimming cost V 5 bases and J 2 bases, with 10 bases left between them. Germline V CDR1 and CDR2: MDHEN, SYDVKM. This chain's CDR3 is CASSPPRPYNEQFF. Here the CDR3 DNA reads TGTGCCAGCAGTCCCCCCAGGCCCTACAATGAGCAGTTCTTC.

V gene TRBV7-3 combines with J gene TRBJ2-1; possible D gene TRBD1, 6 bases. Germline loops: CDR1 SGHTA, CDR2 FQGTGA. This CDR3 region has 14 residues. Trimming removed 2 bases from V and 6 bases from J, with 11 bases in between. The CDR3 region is CASSLGGLFNEQFF. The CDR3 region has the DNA TGTGCCAGCAGCTTAGGGGGCCTATTCAATGAGCAGTTCTTC.

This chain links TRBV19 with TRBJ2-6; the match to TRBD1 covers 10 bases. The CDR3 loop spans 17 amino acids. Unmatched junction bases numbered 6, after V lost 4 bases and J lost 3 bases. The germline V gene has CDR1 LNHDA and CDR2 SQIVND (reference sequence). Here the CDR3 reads CASSRSGQGYGANVLTF. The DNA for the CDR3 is TGTGCCAGTAGTAGATCGGGACAGGGGTATGGGGCCAACGTCCTGACTTTC.

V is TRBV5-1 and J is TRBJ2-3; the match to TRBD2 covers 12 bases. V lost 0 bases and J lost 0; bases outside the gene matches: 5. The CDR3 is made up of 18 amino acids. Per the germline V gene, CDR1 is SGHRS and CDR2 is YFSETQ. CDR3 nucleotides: TGCGCCAGCAGCTTGGGGGGACTAGCGGGCGGTAGCACAGATACGCAGTATTTT. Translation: CASSLGGLAGGSTDTQYF.

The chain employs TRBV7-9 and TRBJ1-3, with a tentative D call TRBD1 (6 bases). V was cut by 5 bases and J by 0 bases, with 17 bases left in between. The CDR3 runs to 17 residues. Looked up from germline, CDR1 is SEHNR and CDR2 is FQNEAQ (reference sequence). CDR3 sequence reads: CASSPKTGLVSGNTIYF. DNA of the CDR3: TGTGCCAGCAGCCCAAAGACAGGACTAGTCTCTGGAAACACCATATATTTT.

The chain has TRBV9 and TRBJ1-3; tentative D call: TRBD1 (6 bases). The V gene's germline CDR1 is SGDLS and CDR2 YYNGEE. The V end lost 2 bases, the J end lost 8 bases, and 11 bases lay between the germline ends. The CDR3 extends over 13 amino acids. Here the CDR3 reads CASSVDSEDTIYF. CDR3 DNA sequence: TGTGCCAGCAGCGTGGACAGCGAGGACACCATATATTTT.

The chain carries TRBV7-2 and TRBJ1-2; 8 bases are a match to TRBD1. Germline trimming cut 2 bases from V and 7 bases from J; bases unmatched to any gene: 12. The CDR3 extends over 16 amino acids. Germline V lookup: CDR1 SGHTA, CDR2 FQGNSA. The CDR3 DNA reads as TGTGCCAGCAGCTTAAATCCCGGACAGGGCGGCAGTGGCTACACCTTC. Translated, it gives CASSLNPGQGGSGYTF.

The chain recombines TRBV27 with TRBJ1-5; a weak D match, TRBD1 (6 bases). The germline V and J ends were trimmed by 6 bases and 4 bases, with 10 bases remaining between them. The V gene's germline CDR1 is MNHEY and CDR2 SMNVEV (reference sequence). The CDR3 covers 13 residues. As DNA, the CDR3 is TGTGCCAGCAGACGACAGGAAAATCAGCCCCAGCATTTT. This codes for CASRRQENQPQHF.

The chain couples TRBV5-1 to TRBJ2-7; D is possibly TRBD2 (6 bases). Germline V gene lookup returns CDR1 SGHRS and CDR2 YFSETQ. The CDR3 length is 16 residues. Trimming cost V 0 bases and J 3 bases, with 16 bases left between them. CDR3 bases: TGCGCCAGCAGCTTGGGCGGGAATGACTGGGACTACGAGCAGTACTTC. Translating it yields CASSLGGNDWDYEQYF. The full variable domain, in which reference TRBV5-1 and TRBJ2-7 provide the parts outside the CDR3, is KAGVTQTPRYLIKTRGQQVTLSCSPISGHRSVSWYQQTPGQGLQFLFEYFSETQRNKGNFPGRFSGRQFSNSRSEMNVSTLELGDSALYLCASSLGGNDWDYEQYFGPGTRLTVT.

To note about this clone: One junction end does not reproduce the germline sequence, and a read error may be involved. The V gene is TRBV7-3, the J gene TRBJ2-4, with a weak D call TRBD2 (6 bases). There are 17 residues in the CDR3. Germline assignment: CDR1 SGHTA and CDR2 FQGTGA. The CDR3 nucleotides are TGTGCCAGCAGCCCCCGCCACAGCGGGCTAGCCAAAAACAGTCAGTACTTC. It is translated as CASSPRHSGLAKNSQYF.

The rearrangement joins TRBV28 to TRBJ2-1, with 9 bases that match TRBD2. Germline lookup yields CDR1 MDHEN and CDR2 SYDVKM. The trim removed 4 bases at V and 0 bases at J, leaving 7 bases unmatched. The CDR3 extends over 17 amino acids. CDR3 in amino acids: CASSSPIAGVSYNEQFF. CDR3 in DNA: TGTGCCAGCAGTTCCCCCATAGCGGGAGTCTCCTACAATGAGCAGTTCTTC.

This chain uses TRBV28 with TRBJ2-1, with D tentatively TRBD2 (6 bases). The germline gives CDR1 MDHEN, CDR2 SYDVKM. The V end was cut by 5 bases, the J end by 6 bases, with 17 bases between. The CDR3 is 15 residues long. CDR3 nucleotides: TGTGCCAGCAGTGTTATGACTAGTAGAGGCAATGAGCAGTTCTTC. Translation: CASSVMTSRGNEQFF.

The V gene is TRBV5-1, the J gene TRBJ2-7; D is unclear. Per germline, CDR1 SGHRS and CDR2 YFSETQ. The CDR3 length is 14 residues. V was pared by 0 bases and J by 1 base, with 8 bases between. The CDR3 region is CASSLDTPSYEQYF. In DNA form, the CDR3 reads TGCGCCAGCAGCTTGGACACCCCATCCTACGAGCAGTACTTC.

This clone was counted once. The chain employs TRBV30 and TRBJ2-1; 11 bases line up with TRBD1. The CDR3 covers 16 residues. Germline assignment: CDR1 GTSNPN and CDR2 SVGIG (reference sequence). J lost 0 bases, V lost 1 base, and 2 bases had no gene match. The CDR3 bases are TGTGCCTGGAGTGGGGACAGGGGGTTCTCCTACAATGAGCAGTTCTTC. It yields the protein CAWSGDRGFSYNEQFF.

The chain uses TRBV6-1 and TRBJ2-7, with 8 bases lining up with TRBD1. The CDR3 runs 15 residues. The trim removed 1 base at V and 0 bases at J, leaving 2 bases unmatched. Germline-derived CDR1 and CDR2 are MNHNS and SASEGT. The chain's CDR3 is CASSEGQGSSYEQYV. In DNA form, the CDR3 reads TGTGCCAGCAGTGAAGGACAGGGGAGCTCCTACGAGCAGTACGTC.

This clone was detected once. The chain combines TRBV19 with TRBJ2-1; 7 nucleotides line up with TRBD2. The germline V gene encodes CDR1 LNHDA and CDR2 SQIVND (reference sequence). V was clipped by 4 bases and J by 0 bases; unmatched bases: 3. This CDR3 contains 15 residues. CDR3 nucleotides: TGTGCCAGTAGTAAGGGAGGGAGCTCCTACAATGAGCAGTTCTTC. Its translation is CASSKGGSSYNEQFF.

The CDR3 spells CASSRMTGDRGQPQHF. The CDR3 DNA is TGTGCCAGCAGCCGTATGACAGGGGATCGGGGTCAGCCCCAGCATTTT. V usage is TRBV5-8 and J usage is TRBJ1-5, with TRBD1 matching 8 bases. Trimming at V came to 4 bases and at J to 6 bases, leaving 12 bases not matched to a gene. The CDR3 length is 16 residues. Looked up from germline, CDR1 is SGHTS and CDR2 is YDEGEE.

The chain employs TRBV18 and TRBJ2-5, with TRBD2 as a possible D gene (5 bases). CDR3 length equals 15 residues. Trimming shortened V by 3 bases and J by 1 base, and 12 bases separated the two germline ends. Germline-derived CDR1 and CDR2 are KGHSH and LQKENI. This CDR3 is CASSPLAGLQETQYF. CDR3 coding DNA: TGTGCCAGCTCACCTTTGGCGGGCCTCCAAGAGACCCAGTACTTC. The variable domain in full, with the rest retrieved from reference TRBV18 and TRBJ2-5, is NAGVMQNPRHLVRRRGQEARLRCSPMKGHSHVYWYRQLPEEGLKFMVYLQKENIIDESGMPKERFSAEFPKEGPSILRIQQVVRGDSAAYFCASSPLAGLQETQYFGPGTRLLVL.

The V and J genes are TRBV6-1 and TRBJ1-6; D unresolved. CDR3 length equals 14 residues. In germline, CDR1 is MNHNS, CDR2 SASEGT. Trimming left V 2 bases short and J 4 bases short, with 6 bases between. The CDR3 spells CASSERVYNSPLHF. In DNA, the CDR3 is TGTGCCAGCAGTGAACGCGTTTATAATTCACCCCTCCACTTT.

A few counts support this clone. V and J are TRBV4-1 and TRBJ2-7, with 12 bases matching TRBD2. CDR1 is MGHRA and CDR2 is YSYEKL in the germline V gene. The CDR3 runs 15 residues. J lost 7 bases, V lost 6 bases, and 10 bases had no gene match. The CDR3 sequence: CASSHPSGRAGEQYF. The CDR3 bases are TGCGCCAGCAGTCATCCTAGCGGGAGGGCCGGGGAGCAGTACTTC.

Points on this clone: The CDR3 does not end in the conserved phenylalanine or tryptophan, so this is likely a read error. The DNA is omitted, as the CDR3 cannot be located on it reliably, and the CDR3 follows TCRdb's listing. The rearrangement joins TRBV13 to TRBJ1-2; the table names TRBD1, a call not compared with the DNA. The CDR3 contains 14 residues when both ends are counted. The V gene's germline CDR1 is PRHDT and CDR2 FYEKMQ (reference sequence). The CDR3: CASSFDTPGTGDFV.

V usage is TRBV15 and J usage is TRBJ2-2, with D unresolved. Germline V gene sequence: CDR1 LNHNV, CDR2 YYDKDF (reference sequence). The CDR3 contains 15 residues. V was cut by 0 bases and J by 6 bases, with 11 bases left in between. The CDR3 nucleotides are TGTGCCACCAGCAGAGACCCCTCTGGCCCCGGGGAGCTGTTTTTT. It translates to CATSRDPSGPGELFF.

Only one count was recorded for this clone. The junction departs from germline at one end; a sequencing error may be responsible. The CDR3 spells CSVLGAGGANGLTF. The CDR3 region has the DNA TGCAGCGTTCTAGGGGCGGGCGGGGCCAACGGCCTGACTTTC. V is TRBV29-1 and J is TRBJ2-6; maybe TRBD2 (6 bases). The CDR3 runs 14 residues. The germline CDR1 and CDR2 sequences are SQVTM and ANQGSEA. The whole variable domain, remainder taken from reference TRBV29-1 and TRBJ2-6, is SAVISQKPSRDICQRGTSLTIQCQVDSQVTMMFWYRQQPGQSLTLIATANQGSEATYESGFVIDKFPISRPNLTFSTLTVSNMSPEDSSIYLCSVLGAGGANGLTFGAGSRLTVL.

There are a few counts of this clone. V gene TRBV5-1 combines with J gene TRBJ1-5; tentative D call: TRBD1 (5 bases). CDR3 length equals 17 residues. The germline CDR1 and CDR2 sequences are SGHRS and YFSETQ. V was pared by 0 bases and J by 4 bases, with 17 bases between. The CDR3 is CASSLGPGDLPNQPQHF. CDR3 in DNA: TGCGCCAGCAGCTTGGGTCCCGGGGACTTACCTAATCAGCCCCAGCATTTT.

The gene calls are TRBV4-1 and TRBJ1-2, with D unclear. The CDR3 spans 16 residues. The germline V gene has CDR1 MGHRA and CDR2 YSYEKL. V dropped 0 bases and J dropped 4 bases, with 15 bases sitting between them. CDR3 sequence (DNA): TGCGCCAGCAGCCAAGATCGGGCAGAAAGCGGCTATGGCTACACCTTC. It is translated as CASSQDRAESGYGYTF.

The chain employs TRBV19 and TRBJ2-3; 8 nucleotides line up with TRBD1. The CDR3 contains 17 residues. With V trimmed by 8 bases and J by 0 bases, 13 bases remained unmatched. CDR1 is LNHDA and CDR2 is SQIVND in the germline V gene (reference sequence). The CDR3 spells CASEDRVLSSSTDTQYF. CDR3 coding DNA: TGTGCCAGTGAGGACAGGGTGCTCTCCTCTAGCACAGATACGCAGTATTTT.

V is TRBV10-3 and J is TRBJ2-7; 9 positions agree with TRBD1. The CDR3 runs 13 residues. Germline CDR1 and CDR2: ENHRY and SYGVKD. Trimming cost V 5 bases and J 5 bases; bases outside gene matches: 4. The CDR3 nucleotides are TGTGCCATCAGTCCGGGACAGGGCCACGAGCAGTACGTC. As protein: CAISPGQGHEQYV.